The present TCR beta chain was sequenced within a study of blood T cells in healthy people across ages. V was shortened by 5 bases and J by 2 bases, with 20 bases between the two germline ends. This CDR3 is 17 amino acids long. Per germline, CDR1 SGHKS and CDR2 YYEKEE (reference sequence). A second PCR of 7 to 11 cycles used a sample-barcoded 5' primer and a J-beta primer mix. Carrying 12 random nucleotides, a template-switch adaptor labeled each individual cDNA molecule. TCRdb passed the 5' RACE reads through MiXCR, listing each CDR3 protein once. The data show roughly 2 million distinct CDR3 sequences, roughly 52% seen once.

Source material: blood. The genes are TRBV5-5 and TRBJ1-5; a possible D gene is TRBD1 (5 bases). This receptor was obtained from a woman aged 40 to 55 in good health. The DNA of the CDR3 is TGTGCCAGCAGTTACTCCGAGACCCTGGGGGGCAATCAGCCCCAGCATTTT. Encoded protein: CASSYSETLGGNQPQHF.